The 29 T cell receptor beta chains below were found in one sample sequenced in a study of blood T cell repertoires in COVID-19. Libraries were prepared by immunoSEQ multiplex PCR; TCRdb keeps only in-frame clonotypes and omits some of them. This sample carries approximately 230,000 clones, about 91% of them seen once, and the ten largest clones take 14% to 15%. The source material was PBMCs or T cells enriched from blood (not recorded which). These TCRs come from a woman in her forties or fifties with acute COVID-19.

This clone was seen more than once but under ten times. V usage is TRBV5-4 and J usage is TRBJ2-2, with 7 nucleotides matching TRBD1. CDR3 size: 17 residues. With 4 bases clipped from V and 6 bases from J, the junction kept 15 bases outside the gene matches. Germline-derived CDR1 and CDR2 are SGHNT and YYREEE (reference sequence). The chain's CDR3 is CASSTRKDRVGAGELFF. The CDR3 DNA reads as TGTGCCAGCAGCACGCGTAAAGACAGGGTTGGGGCCGGGGAGCTGTTTTTT.

This clone was counted once. This chain joins TRBV28 and TRBJ2-3; TRBD1 agrees at 8 bases. Losses at the gene ends were 4 bases for V and 3 bases for J; bases not matched to a gene: 6. Looked up from germline, CDR1 is MDHEN and CDR2 is SYDVKM. This CDR3 comprises 15 residues. The CDR3 loop is CASSSGGSRTDTQYF. The CDR3 DNA reads as TGTGCCAGCAGTTCAGGGGGCAGTAGGACAGATACGCAGTATTTT.

The V gene is TRBV6-2 or TRBV6-3, the J gene TRBJ2-7; 9 bases fit TRBD2. Per germline, CDR1 MNHEY and CDR2 SVGEGT. V dropped 2 bases and J dropped 2; count of bases not matched to a gene: 13. The CDR3 loop spans 18 amino acids. CDR3 sequence (DNA): TGTGCCAGCAGTTACCTCATAAGATTAGCGGGAGCCACCTACGAGCAGTACTTC. This gives the protein CASSYLIRLAGATYEQYF.

The J gene is TRBJ2-5, the V gene TRBV5-1, with D perhaps TRBD2 (5 bases). Germline CDR1 is SGHRS and CDR2 is YFSETQ. The CDR3 sequence is 15 residues long. Trimming stripped 4 bases from V and 2 bases from J, with 15 bases between. CDR3: CASSVAGISQETQYF. For the CDR3, the DNA is TGCGCCAGCAGCGTCGCCGGGATAAGTCAAGAGACCCAGTACTTC.

In regard to this clone: The identical CDR3 is also encoded by other nucleotide sequences in the sample. This chain links TRBV5-1 with TRBJ1-1; 8 bases fit TRBD1. The V segment lost 5 bases and the J segment 2 bases; nucleotides outside the gene matches: 11. This CDR3 is 16 amino acids long. Germline assignment: CDR1 SGHRS and CDR2 YFSETQ. CDR3 nucleotide sequence: TGCGCCAGCAGTAAAGATACGGACAGGGTCAACACTGAAGCTTTCTTT. It codes for CASSKDTDRVNTEAFF.

The V and J genes are TRBV7-2 and TRBJ2-1; tentatively, D is TRBD2 (8 bases). The length of the CDR3 is 16 residues. Trimming removed 9 bases at V and 2 bases at J, with 20 bases between. Germline assignment: CDR1 SGHTA and CDR2 FQGNSA. The CDR3 loop is CASSTNGRGPYNEQFF. The CDR3 DNA reads as TGTGCCAGTTCCACTAACGGGAGGGGGCCCTACAATGAGCAGTTCTTC.

This chain uses TRBV29-1 with TRBJ1-5; 7 positions match TRBD1. Germline V gene sequence: CDR1 SQVTM, CDR2 ANQGSEA. The junction had 10 bases not matched to a gene; V was cut back by 7 bases and J by 7 bases. The CDR3 length is 13 residues. The CDR3 bases are TGCAGCGCACTACAGGGGCTCGGCCAGCCCCAGCATTTT. It translates to CSALQGLGQPQHF.

The rearrangement links TRBV6-5 to TRBJ2-6; D might be TRBD1 (5 bases). This CDR3 has 14 amino acids. Trimming took off 7 bases at V and 4 bases at J, with 11 bases between the two ends. CDR1 is MNHEY and CDR2 is SVGAGI in the germline V gene. The CDR3 DNA reads as TGTGCCAGCACCGACAGTTCGGGGGCCAACGTCCTGACTTTC. This encodes CASTDSSGANVLTF.

This clone was recorded a few times. This chain joins TRBV6-2 or TRBV6-3 and TRBJ2-7, with 11 bases lining up with TRBD2. The CDR3 is made up of 15 amino acids. Germline trimming cut 2 bases from V and 2 bases from J; bases unmatched to any gene: 2. The germline V gene has CDR1 MNHEY and CDR2 SVGEGT. CDR3 protein: CASSYGTSGTYEQYF. In DNA, the CDR3 is TGTGCCAGCAGTTACGGGACTAGCGGAACCTACGAGCAGTACTTC.

The genes are TRBV6-5 and TRBJ2-1; weak D call: TRBD1 (5 bases). CDR3 size: 15 residues. V lost 7 bases and J lost 0, with 13 bases in between. Germline V gene data show CDR1 as MNHEY and CDR2 as SVGAGI. The CDR3 reads CASTRGSLSYNEQFF. CDR3 nucleotides: TGTGCCAGCACTAGGGGAAGCCTCTCCTACAATGAGCAGTTCTTC.

This clone was seen only a few times. The chain carries TRBV7-9 and TRBJ1-5; TRBD1 matches at 9 bases. Germline V gives CDR1 SEHNR, CDR2 FQNEAQ (reference sequence). V trimming: 5 bases; J trimming: 6 bases; junction bases outside the gene matches: 8. The CDR3 runs 15 residues. CDR3 amino acids: CASSTGGLVGQPQHF. CDR3 bases: TGTGCCAGCAGCACAGGGGGCTTAGTCGGTCAGCCCCAGCATTTT.

V and J are TRBV18 and TRBJ1-2; 7 bases fit TRBD1. This CDR3 has 15 residues. CDR1 and CDR2 (germline): KGHSH, LQKENI. With 3 bases clipped from V and 4 bases from J, the junction kept 8 bases outside the gene matches. The CDR3 loop reads CASSPDRTDRYGYTF. CDR3 coding DNA: TGTGCCAGCTCACCGGACAGGACCGATCGCTATGGCTACACCTTC.

This chain links TRBV3-1 (or the pseudogene TRBV3-2) with TRBJ1-1, with D perhaps matching TRBD1 (6 bases). The CDR3 is 14 residues long. Germline V gene sequence: CDR1 LGHDT, CDR2 YNNKEL (reference sequence). Trimming cost V 5 bases and J 5 bases, with 15 bases left between them. The CDR3 spells CASSFHRDGTEAFF. CDR3 DNA: TGTGCCAGCAGCTTTCACAGGGATGGGACTGAAGCTTTCTTT.

The V and J genes are TRBV9 and TRBJ2-7; possible D gene TRBD2, 6 bases. Between the trimmed V and J ends, which lost 6 bases and 0 bases, there was a span of 19 bases. This CDR3 has 16 residues. Germline lookup yields CDR1 SGDLS and CDR2 YYNGEE. The DNA of the CDR3 is TGTGCCAGCATCGCTCAAAGCGGGCAGAGCTCCTACGAGCAGTACTTC. Protein: CASIAQSGQSSYEQYF.

The chain couples TRBV5-6 to TRBJ2-7; TRBD2 is a possible D gene (5 bases). The V and J ends lost 1 base and 0 bases respectively, with 11 bases between them. Germline CDR1 reads SGHDT; CDR2 reads YYEEEE. There are 15 residues in the CDR3. This CDR3 is CASSLKAVSSYEQYF. CDR3 nucleotide sequence: TGTGCCAGCAGCTTGAAAGCGGTGAGCTCCTACGAGCAGTACTTC.

This chain's CDR3 is CASSQWAAIMNTEAFF. CDR3 DNA sequence: TGTGCCAGCAGCCAATGGGCAGCTATCATGAACACTGAAGCTTTCTTT. The rearrangement links TRBV13 to TRBJ1-1; no reliable D call. CDR1 PRHDT and CDR2 FYEKMQ come from the germline V gene (reference sequence). Trimming pared 5 bases from V and 0 bases from J, leaving 16 bases between. This CDR3 is built from 16 residues.

The chain's CDR3 is CASSPGQGNYGYTF. The DNA of the CDR3 is TGCGCCAGCAGCCCGGGACAGGGTAACTATGGCTACACCTTC. The rearrangement uses TRBV5-1 and TRBJ1-2, with 9 bases identical to TRBD1. The CDR3 runs 14 residues. Per germline, CDR1 SGHRS and CDR2 YFSETQ. The V gene end was trimmed by 4 bases and the J gene end by 1 base; junction bases not matched to a gene: 2.

This clone was observed once. The chain carries TRBV5-1 and TRBJ2-3; TRBD2 is a possible D gene (6 bases). Germline V gene lookup returns CDR1 SGHRS and CDR2 YFSETQ. Trimming removed 0 bases from V and 0 bases from J, with 14 bases in between. CDR3 size: 17 residues. The CDR3 coding sequence is TGCGCCAGCAGCTTGGAATACGGGGGTTCAAGCACAGATACGCAGTATTTT. The encoded protein is CASSLEYGGSSTDTQYF.

The J gene is TRBJ1-1, the V gene TRBV28; 10 bases align to TRBD1. The ends lost 6 bases at V and 8 bases at J; junction bases unmatched: 6. The CDR3 extends over 13 amino acids. Germline V gives CDR1 MDHEN, CDR2 SYDVKM. CDR3 bases: TGTGCCAGCAGGGACAGGGGGGAAGTCGAAGCTTTCTTT. Protein: CASRDRGEVEAFF.

The J gene is TRBJ2-6, the V gene TRBV5-6, with 7 bases fitting TRBD1. After removal of 0 bases from V and 13 bases from J, the junction contained 13 bases not matched to a gene. This CDR3 is 16 amino acids long. Germline lookup yields CDR1 SGHDT and CDR2 YYEEEE. For the CDR3, the DNA is TGTGCCAGCAGCTTGGAGGGGGCAGCCTACTTAGAAGTCCTGACTTTC. This encodes CASSLEGAAYLEVLTF.

The chain employs TRBV9 and TRBJ1-6; tentative D call: TRBD1 (6 bases). Trimming pared 2 bases from V and 6 bases from J, leaving 12 bases between. The germline V gene has CDR1 SGDLS and CDR2 YYNGEE. This CDR3 contains 15 residues. The CDR3 sequence: CASSVEQGVNSPLHF. The CDR3 region has the DNA TGTGCCAGCAGCGTGGAACAGGGTGTTAATTCACCCCTCCACTTT.

The chain has TRBV2 and TRBJ1-1; D gene uncertain. This CDR3 region has 12 residues. The germline gives CDR1 SNHLY, CDR2 FYNNEI. Trimming took 8 bases from V and 10 from J, leaving 17 bases between them. The CDR3 region has the DNA TGTGCCAGCGAGTTAGAAAGGGCGGGAGCTTTCTTT. Its translation: CASELERAGAFF. Supplemented by reference TRBV2 and TRBJ1-1, the full variable domain reads EPEVTQTPSHQVTQMGQEVILRCVPISNHLYFYWYRQILGQKVEFLVSFYNNEISEKSEIFDDQFSVERPDGSNFTLKIRSTKLEDSAMYFCASELERAGAFFGQGTRLTVV.

The rearrangement joins TRBV13 to TRBJ1-5; D is unresolved. Germline values: CDR1 PRHDT, CDR2 FYEKMQ (reference sequence). Trimming left V 0 bases short and J 6 bases short, with 6 bases between. CDR3 length: 13 amino acids. CDR3 coding DNA: TGTGCCAGCAGCTTAGGCCTAGGTCAGCCCCAGCATTTT. This sequence encodes CASSLGLGQPQHF.

This sequence joins TRBV3-1 (or the pseudogene TRBV3-2) and TRBJ1-1; no reliable D call. Per germline, CDR1 LGHDT and CDR2 YNNKEL (reference sequence). Trimming cost V 1 base and J 1 base, with 10 bases left between them. The CDR3 length is 15 residues. This CDR3 is CASSQALTRNTEAFF. The CDR3 DNA is TGTGCCAGCAGCCAAGCTCTAACGAGGAACACTGAAGCTTTCTTT.

V usage is TRBV19 and J usage is TRBJ1-2; D is perhaps TRBD1 (6 bases). This CDR3 comprises 19 residues. The V end was cut by 0 bases, the J end by 4 bases, with 24 bases between. Germline CDR1 reads LNHDA; CDR2 reads SQIVND (reference sequence). CDR3 residues: CASSIDSSRTAPLPYGYTF. The CDR3 DNA follows: TGTGCCAGTAGTATAGATTCTTCTCGGACAGCCCCACTGCCCTATGGCTACACCTTC.

The rearrangement uses TRBV7-2 and TRBJ2-5; 9 bases match TRBD2. The germline CDR1 and CDR2 sequences are SGHTA and FQGNSA. The CDR3 sequence is 14 residues long. V was clipped by 5 bases and J by 7 bases; unmatched bases: 8. CDR3 coding DNA: TGTGCCAGCAGCCCTCGGACTAGCGTGGCGACCCAGTACTTC. Protein sequence: CASSPRTSVATQYF.

This chain joins TRBV2 and TRBJ2-5; 10 bases agree with TRBD1. CDR3 length: 17 amino acids. V was clipped by 2 bases and J by 5 bases; unmatched bases: 11. Per the germline V gene, CDR1 is SNHLY and CDR2 is FYNNEI. In DNA, the CDR3 is TGTGCCAGCAGTGAATTCACCGGGACAGGGGTTGGGGAGACCCAGTACTTC. Translating gives CASSEFTGTGVGETQYF.

The chain is built from TRBV5-1 and TRBJ2-7, with TRBD2 matching 8 bases. Germline CDR1 SGHRS, CDR2 YFSETQ. The CDR3 contains 13 residues. The trim removed 4 bases at V and 3 bases at J, leaving 3 bases unmatched. The CDR3 loop reads CASSPSGSYEQYF. For the CDR3, the DNA is TGCGCCAGCAGCCCCAGCGGGAGCTACGAGCAGTACTTC.

The rearrangement links TRBV28 to TRBJ1-4; 11 nucleotides match TRBD1. The J segment lost 7 bases and the V segment lost 6 bases, leaving 4 bases of the junction unmatched. The CDR3 extends over 14 amino acids. Germline V gene lookup returns CDR1 MDHEN and CDR2 SYDVKM. CDR3 sequence: CASRTGQGVEKLFF. The CDR3 DNA reads as TGTGCCAGCAGAACGGGACAGGGGGTTGAAAAACTGTTTTTT.